Each of the 10 T cell receptor delta chains below was sequenced from the same sample in a study of Vδ1+ human thymocytes. Whole-study results and caveats: Highly polyclonal TRG and TRD repertoires with Gaussian CDR3 length distributions appeared in thymus.

These receptors' antigens are unknown. The template was reverse-transcribed extracted RNA. Pooled V-gene forward primers with one constant-region reverse primer generated the CDR3 amplicons by multiplex PCR. TCRdb re-analyzed the multiplex PCR reads via CATT. The sample yields about 20,000 delta-chain clones, 8.1% seen once. Sample: Vdelta1+ gamma-delta thymocytes from the thymus. Documented subset: FACS-sorted CD3+ TCRalphabeta- TCRVdelta1+ TCRVdelta2- thymocytes. These TCRs come from a child younger than two who had congenital heart surgery.

The genes are TRDV1 and TRDJ1; D gene unclear. V was shortened by 4 bases and J by 3 bases, with 6 bases between the two germline ends. The CDR3 length is 12 residues. CDR1 is TSWWSYY, CDR2 QGS, per germline. In DNA form, the CDR3 reads TGTGCTCTTGGGGGGGGTTCCGATAAACTCATCTTT. This encodes CALGGGSDKLIF.

This chain connects TRDV1 to TRDJ1; 7 bases are a match to TRDD3. Trimming removed 2 bases from V and 1 base from J; junction bases left unmatched: 19. Germline V gene data show CDR1 as TSWWSYY and CDR2 as QGS. The CDR3 runs 20 residues. DNA of the CDR3: TGTGCTCTTGGGGAAAATCTATGTACTGGGGACTGGCGCCTCACCGATAAACTCATCTTT. Its protein is CALGENLCTGDWRLTDKLIF.

This clone was recorded a few times. The same CDR3 is also encoded by other DNA sequences in this sample. The J gene is TRDJ1, the V gene TRDV1, with D possibly matching TRDD3 (6 bases). The CDR3 is 19 residues long. V lost 2 bases, J lost 0 bases, and 22 bases lay in between. Per germline, CDR1 TSWWSYY and CDR2 QGS. This CDR3 reads CALGEGVPQGEPYTDKLIF. The DNA for the CDR3 is TGTGCTCTTGGGGAAGGGGTTCCGCAGGGGGAACCCTACACCGATAAACTCATCTTT.

This clone was seen a handful of times. The J gene is TRDJ1, the V gene TRDV1; 12 bases agree with TRDD3. The germline CDR1 and CDR2 sequences are TSWWSYY and QGS. Trimming at V came to 5 bases and at J to 0 bases, leaving 13 bases not matched to a gene. The CDR3 is made up of 19 amino acids. The CDR3 spells CALGSRGATGGYNTDKLIF. The CDR3 nucleotides are TGTGCTCTTGGGTCTCGCGGGGCTACTGGGGGATACAACACCGATAAACTCATCTTT.

The chain uses TRDV2 and TRDJ1; 12 bases are shared with TRDD3. The CDR3 is 27 residues long. J lost 0 bases, V lost 1 base, and 35 bases had no gene match. Germline V gene data show CDR1 as GEAIGNYY and CDR2 as EKD. CDR3 region: CACDTVLNCKAFPRITGGYPNTDKLIF. CDR3 bases: TGTGCCTGTGACACGGTCCTCAACTGCAAGGCCTTCCCACGAATTACTGGGGGATACCCAAACACCGATAAACTCATCTTT.

This clone was counted between two and nine times. The chain combines TRDV1 with TRDJ1; a weak D match, TRDD2 (9 bases). Germline V CDR1 and CDR2: TSWWSYY, QGS. The CDR3 totals 17 residues. Here the CDR3 DNA reads TGTGCCTTATCCTTCCTACTGGGGGCAGATTACACCGATAAACTCATCTTT. It is translated as CALSFLLGADYTDKLIF.

This clone was seen only a few times. The rearrangement joins TRDV1 to TRDJ1, with 8 bases identical to TRDD2. CDR3 length: 18 amino acids. Germline V gene sequence: CDR1 TSWWSYY, CDR2 QGS. The ends lost 1 base at V and 0 bases at J; junction bases unmatched: 10. In DNA, the CDR3 is TGTGCTCTTGGGGAACGGCTTCCTACCCGGGGTGACACCGATAAACTCATCTTT. Residues: CALGERLPTRGDTDKLIF.

This sequence joins TRDV1 and TRDJ1; 9 bases line up with TRDD3. Trimming took 1 base from V and 0 from J; bases not matched to a gene: 18. The CDR3 is 21 residues long. The V gene's germline CDR1 is TSWWSYY and CDR2 QGS. The CDR3 loop reads CALGEPFGGYWGRKYTDKLIF. The CDR3 DNA reads as TGTGCTCTTGGGGAACCTTTTGGGGGTTACTGGGGGAGAAAGTACACCGATAAACTCATCTTT.

This clone was seen a handful of times. V gene TRDV1 combines with J gene TRDJ1, with 11 bases aligning to TRDD3. The CDR3 has 20 amino acids. The ends lost 1 base at V and 0 bases at J; junction bases unmatched: 13. Germline V gene sequence: CDR1 TSWWSYY, CDR2 QGS. In DNA, the CDR3 is TGTGCTCTTGGGGAACGCTATGACTGGGGGATAGTAGTATACACCGATAAACTCATCTTT. This gives the protein CALGERYDWGIVVYTDKLIF.

V and J are TRDV1 and TRDJ1, with 10 bases lining up with TRDD3. TCRdb offers no J gene call, so here the DNA was matched to germline to obtain one. The CDR3 runs to 19 residues. V lost 1 base and J lost 0; bases outside the gene matches: 11. Germline V CDR1 and CDR2: TSWWSYY, QGS. The CDR3 DNA sequence: TGTGCTCTTGGGGAACGGTCCTACACTGGGGGATGGTACACCGATAAACTCATCTTT. Its translation: CALGERSYTGGWYTDKLIF.